A selection of T cell receptor beta chains follows, all from one sample in a study of blood T cell repertoires in COVID-19. Method: immunoSEQ multiplex PCR; TCRdb's copy keeps in-frame clones and lacks some. The sample shows some 300,000 clones, about 90% of them seen only once. Sequencing was performed on PBMCs or T cells enriched from blood (not recorded which). The receptors were sampled from a woman younger than 45 who had recovered from COVID-19. Both conserved end residues are part of each CDR3. The D gene is left open where the match is weak. Not all rows give a size; the values are once, few, many and, for expanded clones, a class.

CDR3 protein	CDR3 DNA	CDR3 length	clone size	D gene	V gene	J gene
CASSQGTGSENSPLHF	TGCGCCAGCAGCCAAGGGACAGGGTCAGAAAATTCACCCCTCCACTTT	16	NA	TRBD1	TRBV4-3	TRBJ1-6
CASSHIGTGKRNTEAFF	TGCGCCAGCAGCCATATAGGGACAGGGAAAAGAAACACTGAAGCTTTCTTT	17	NA	TRBD1	TRBV4-1	TRBJ1-1
CASSIPGIIDEQFF	TGTGCCAGTAGTATACCAGGGATCATCGATGAGCAGTTCTTC	14	NA	NA	TRBV19	TRBJ2-1
CASSPTVTGVPSHIQYF	TGTGCCAGCAGTCCAACCGTGACAGGGGTACCATCACACATTCAGTACTTC	17	NA	TRBD1	TRBV6-6	TRBJ2-4
CASSLRETGANVLTF	TGTGCCAGCAGCCTCAGGGAAACTGGGGCCAACGTCCTGACTTTC	15	NA	NA	TRBV7-9	TRBJ2-6
CASSVDTQNSNQPQHF	TGCGCCAGCAGCGTGGACACCCAAAATAGCAATCAGCCCCAGCATTTT	16	NA	NA	TRBV4-1	TRBJ1-5
CASSYGGTYEQYF	TGTGCCAGCAGTTACGGAGGAACCTACGAGCAGTACTTC	13	NA	NA	TRBV6-5	TRBJ2-7
CASSPGGGKLFF	TGTGCCAGCTCACCAGGGGGCGGAAAACTGTTTTTT	12	NA	NA	TRBV18	TRBJ1-4
CASRHSGEGNYGYTF	TGTGCCAGCAGACATTCCGGGGAGGGGAACTATGGCTACACCTTC	15	NA	NA	TRBV6-5	TRBJ1-2
CATSDGATGGDTGELFF	TGTGCCACCAGTGATGGCGCGACAGGGGGGGACACCGGGGAGCTGTTTTTT	17	NA	TRBD1	TRBV24-1	TRBJ2-2
CASSRTPRGSETQYF	TGTGCCAGCAGCCGCACACCCAGGGGCTCGGAGACCCAGTACTTC	15	NA	NA	TRBV7-9	TRBJ2-5
CASSLAGVYEQYF	TGTGCCAGCAGCTTAGCGGGAGTATACGAGCAGTACTTC	13	NA	NA	TRBV7-2	TRBJ2-7
CASSAGLAGGLTISYEQYF	TGTGCCAGCAGCGCCGGACTAGCGGGAGGCCTGACAATCTCCTACGAGCAGTACTTC	19	NA	TRBD2	TRBV4-2	TRBJ2-7
CASSLIRWRATEAFF	TGTGCCAGCAGTCTAATCCGTTGGAGGGCGACTGAAGCTTTCTTT	15	NA	NA	TRBV28	TRBJ1-1
CASSRWGSGEHGELFF	TGTGCCAGCAGCCGTTGGGGGTCAGGGGAGCACGGGGAGCTGTTTTTT	16	NA	NA	TRBV3-1/TRBV3-2	TRBJ2-2
CASSLANSYSNQPQHF	TGTGCCAGCAGCTTAGCGAACAGCTATAGCAATCAGCCCCAGCATTTT	16	few	NA	TRBV7-8	TRBJ1-5
CASSYGLAGVGEQFF	TGTGCCAGCAGCTACGGACTAGCGGGAGTTGGTGAGCAGTTCTTC	15	NA	TRBD2	TRBV3-1/TRBV3-2	TRBJ2-1
CACLTGEGGYTF	TGTGCCTGCCTGACAGGGGAGGGTGGCTACACCTTC	12	NA	TRBD1	TRBV30	TRBJ1-2